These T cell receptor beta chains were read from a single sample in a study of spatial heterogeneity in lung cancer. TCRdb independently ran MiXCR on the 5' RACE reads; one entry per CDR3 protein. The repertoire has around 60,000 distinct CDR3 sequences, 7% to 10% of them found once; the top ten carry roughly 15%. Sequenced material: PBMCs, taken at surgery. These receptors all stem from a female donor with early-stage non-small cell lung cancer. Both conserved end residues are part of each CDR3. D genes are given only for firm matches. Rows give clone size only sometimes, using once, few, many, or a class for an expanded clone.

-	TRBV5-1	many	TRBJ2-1	TGCGCCAGCAGTCGCGGGGTCTATGAGCAGTTCTTC	CASSRGVYEQFF
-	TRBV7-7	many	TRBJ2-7	TGTGCCAGCAGCTTAGGGTCTGGGGCCGGTTACGAGCAGTACTTC	CASSLGSGAGYEQYF
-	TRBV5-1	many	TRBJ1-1	TGCGCCAGCAGCTTGGCCGGGGACACTGAAGCTTTCTTT	CASSLAGDTEAFF
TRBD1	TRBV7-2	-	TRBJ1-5	TGTGCCAGCACCTTGACAGGGATACAACAGCCCCAGCATTTT	CASTLTGIQQPQHF
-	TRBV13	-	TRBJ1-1	TGTGCCAGCAGTACCGGGACTGACCTTTTGAACACTGAAGCTTTCTTT	CASSTGTDLLNTEAFF
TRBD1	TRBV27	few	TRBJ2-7	TGTGCCAGCAGTCCGGCCGGGACAGCATCCTACGAGCAGTACTTC	CASSPAGTASYEQYF
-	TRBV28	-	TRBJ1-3	TGTGCCAGCAGATACACGGGGGGAAACACCATATATTTT	CASRYTGGNTIYF
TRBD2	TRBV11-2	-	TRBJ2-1	TGTGCCAGCAGCCCCAAGTACCCCACTAGCGGGAGGGGCACCTACAATGAGCAGTTCTTC	CASSPKYPTSGRGTYNEQFF
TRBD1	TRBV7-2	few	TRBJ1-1	TGTGCCAGCAGCCCCCGACCCCGGACAGGGTTGTTAGCTTTCTTT	CASSPRPRTGLLAFF
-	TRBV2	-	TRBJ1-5	TGTGCCAGCACTGGAGGTAATCAGCCCCAGCATTTT	CASTGGNQPQHF
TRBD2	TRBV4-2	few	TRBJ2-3	TGTGCCAGCAGCCAGTGGGGGGACGGGAGGGCAGATACGCAGTATTTT	CASSQWGDGRADTQYF
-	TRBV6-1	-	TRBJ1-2	TGTGCCAGCAGTGTTAGGACACCTGAGAGCTATGGCTACACCTTC	CASSVRTPESYGYTF
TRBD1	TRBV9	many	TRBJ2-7	TGTGCCAGCAGCCCTAGGACAGGAGTCTACGAGCAGTACTTC	CASSPRTGVYEQYF
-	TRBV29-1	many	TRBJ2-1	TGCAGCGGACCACTGGGAAATGAGCAGTTCTTC	CSGPLGNEQFF
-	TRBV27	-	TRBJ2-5	TGTGCCAGCAGTTACCGGAAAGGAGAGACCCAGTACTTC	CASSYRKGETQYF
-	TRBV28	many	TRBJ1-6	TGTGCCAGCAGTTTACCCCACAGGGCCTATAATTCACCCCTCCACTTT	CASSLPHRAYNSPLHF
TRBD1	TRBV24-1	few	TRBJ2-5	TGTGCCACCCGGGACAGCCTCGACCAAGAGACCCAGTACTTC	CATRDSLDQETQYF
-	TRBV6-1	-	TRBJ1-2	TGTGCCAGCAGTGACCCGACCCAATCGGTTAACTATGGCTACACCTTC	CASSDPTQSVNYGYTF
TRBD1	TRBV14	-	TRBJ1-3	TGTGCCAGCAGCCCGCGACAGGGGGCGGGAAACACCATATATTTT	CASSPRQGAGNTIYF
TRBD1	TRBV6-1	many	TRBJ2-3	TGTGCCAGCACTACACAGGGGCTAACAGATACGCAGTATTTT	CASTTQGLTDTQYF
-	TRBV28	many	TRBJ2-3	TGTGCCAGCAGTTCCCCGACAGATACGCAGTATTTT	CASSSPTDTQYF
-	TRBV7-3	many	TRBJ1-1	TGTGCCAGCAGCTTAGGGGGAGGTCGTGAAGCTTTCTTT	CASSLGGGREAFF
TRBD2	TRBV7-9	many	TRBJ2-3	TGTGCCAGCAGCTCTTGGACTAGCAGCCGCACAGATACGCAGTATTTT	CASSSWTSSRTDTQYF
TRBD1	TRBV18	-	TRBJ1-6	TGTGCCAGCTCACCCCCCGGGACAGGGAAAAGGTCACCCCTCCACTTT	CASSPPGTGKRSPLHF